One TCR beta chain is described in this entry. What it binds is not known. The data stem from a study of cytomegalovirus exposure and HLA in healthy donors. The CDR3 consists of 17 residues. With 3 bases removed from V and 5 bases from J, the gap between germline ends came to 21 bases. Germline loops: CDR1 LNHNV, CDR2 YYDKDF (reference sequence). Profiled with immunoSEQ multiplex PCR; TCRdb holds only in-frame clones, not every one. The data hold 130,000 to 150,000 clones, with about 86% observed a single time. Study-level points and caveats: Accounts indicate the classifier identified cytomegalovirus status with strong specificity and sensitivity.

The chain couples TRBV15 to TRBJ2-3, with D possibly being TRBD1 (6 bases). The specimen sequenced was PBMCs. The sequence derives from a man younger than 35 in good health and CMV-seronegative. The CDR3 loop is CATSSPWGQGMGDTQYF. CDR3 nucleotide sequence: TGTGCCACCAGCAGCCCCTGGGGCCAGGGGATGGGAGATACGCAGTATTTT.